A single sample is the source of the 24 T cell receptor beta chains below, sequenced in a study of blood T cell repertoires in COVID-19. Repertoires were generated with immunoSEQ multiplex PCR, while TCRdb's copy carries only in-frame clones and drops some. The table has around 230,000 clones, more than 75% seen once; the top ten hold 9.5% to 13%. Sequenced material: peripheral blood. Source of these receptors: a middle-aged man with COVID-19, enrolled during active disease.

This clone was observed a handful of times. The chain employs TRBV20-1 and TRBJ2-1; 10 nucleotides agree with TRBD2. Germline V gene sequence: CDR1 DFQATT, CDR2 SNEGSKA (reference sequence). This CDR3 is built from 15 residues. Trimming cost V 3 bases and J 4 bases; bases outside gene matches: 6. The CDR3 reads CSASPLAGDYNEQFF. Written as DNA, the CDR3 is TGCAGTGCTAGTCCCCTAGCGGGAGATTACAATGAGCAGTTCTTC.

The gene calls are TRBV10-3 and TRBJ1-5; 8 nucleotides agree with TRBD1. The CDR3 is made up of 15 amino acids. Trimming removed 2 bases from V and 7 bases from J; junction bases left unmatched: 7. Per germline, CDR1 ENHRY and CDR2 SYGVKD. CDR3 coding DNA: TGTGCCATCAGTGAGGGGACAGGCGGGGGACAGCCCCAGCATTTT. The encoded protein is CAISEGTGGGQPQHF.

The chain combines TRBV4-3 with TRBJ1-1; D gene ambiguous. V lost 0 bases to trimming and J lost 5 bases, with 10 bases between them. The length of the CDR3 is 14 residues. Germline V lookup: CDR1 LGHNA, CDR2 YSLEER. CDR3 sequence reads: CASSQDVRSTEAFF. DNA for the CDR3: TGCGCCAGCAGCCAAGATGTGAGGTCTACTGAAGCTTTCTTT.

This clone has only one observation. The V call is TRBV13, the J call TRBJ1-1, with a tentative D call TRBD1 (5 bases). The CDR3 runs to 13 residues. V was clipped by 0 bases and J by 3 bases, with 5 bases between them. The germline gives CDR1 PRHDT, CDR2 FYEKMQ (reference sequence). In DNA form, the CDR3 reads TGTGCCAGCAGCTTAGGAGGGGACACTGAAGCTTTCTTT. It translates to CASSLGGDTEAFF.

The CDR3 DNA reads TGCGCCAGCAGCCGATCCGGGACAGGGGACACTGAAGCTTTCTTT. Residues: CASSRSGTGDTEAFF. The V and J genes are TRBV5-1 and TRBJ1-1; TRBD1 aligns across 10 bases. With 4 bases clipped from V and 3 bases from J, the junction kept 6 bases outside the gene matches. Germline V gives CDR1 SGHRS, CDR2 YFSETQ. The CDR3 runs to 15 residues.

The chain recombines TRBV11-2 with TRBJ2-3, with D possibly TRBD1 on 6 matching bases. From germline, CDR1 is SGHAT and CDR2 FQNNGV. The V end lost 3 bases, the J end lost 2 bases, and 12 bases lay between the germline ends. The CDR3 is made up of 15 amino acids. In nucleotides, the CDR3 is TGTGCCAGCAGCTTCAACAGGGATTCCACAGATACGCAGTATTTT. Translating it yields CASSFNRDSTDTQYF.

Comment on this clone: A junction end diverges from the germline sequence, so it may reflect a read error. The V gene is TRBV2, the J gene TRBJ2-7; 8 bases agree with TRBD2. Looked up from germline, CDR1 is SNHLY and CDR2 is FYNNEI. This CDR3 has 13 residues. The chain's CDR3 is CASKTSDNYEQYF. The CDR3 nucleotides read TGTGCAAGCAAGACTAGCGATAACTACGAGCAGTACTTC.

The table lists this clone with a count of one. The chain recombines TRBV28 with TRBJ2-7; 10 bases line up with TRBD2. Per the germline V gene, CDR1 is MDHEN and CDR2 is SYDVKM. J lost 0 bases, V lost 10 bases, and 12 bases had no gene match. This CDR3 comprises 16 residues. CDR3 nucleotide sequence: TGTGCCACCCACCCGGGACTAGCGAGGAGCTCCTACGAGCAGTACTTC. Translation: CATHPGLARSSYEQYF.

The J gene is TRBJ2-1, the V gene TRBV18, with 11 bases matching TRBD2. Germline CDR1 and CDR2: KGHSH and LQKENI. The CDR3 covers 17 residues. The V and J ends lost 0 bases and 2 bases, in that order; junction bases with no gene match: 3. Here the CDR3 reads CASSPPGTSGPYNEQFF. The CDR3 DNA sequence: TGTGCCAGCTCACCACCTGGGACTAGCGGACCCTACAATGAGCAGTTCTTC.

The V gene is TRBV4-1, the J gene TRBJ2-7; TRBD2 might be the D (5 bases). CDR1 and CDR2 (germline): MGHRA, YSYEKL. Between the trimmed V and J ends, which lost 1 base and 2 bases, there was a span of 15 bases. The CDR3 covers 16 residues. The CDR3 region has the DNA TGCGCCAGCAGCCAAGGGGCATTCGGGGAAACCTACGAGCAGTACTTC. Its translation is CASSQGAFGETYEQYF.

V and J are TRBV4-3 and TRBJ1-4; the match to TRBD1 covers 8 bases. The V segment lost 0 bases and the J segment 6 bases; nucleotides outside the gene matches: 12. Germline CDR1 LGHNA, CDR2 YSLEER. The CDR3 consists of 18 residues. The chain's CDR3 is CASSQEHRGSLFDEKLFF. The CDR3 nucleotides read TGCGCCAGCAGCCAAGAGCACAGGGGGTCCCTGTTTGATGAAAAACTGTTTTTT.

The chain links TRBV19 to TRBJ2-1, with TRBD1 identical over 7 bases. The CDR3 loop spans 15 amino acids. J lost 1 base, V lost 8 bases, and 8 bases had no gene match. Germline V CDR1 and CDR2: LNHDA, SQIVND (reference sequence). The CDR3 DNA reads TGTGCCAGTTCCGGGACAGTCTTTTCCTACAATGAGCAGTTCTTC. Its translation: CASSGTVFSYNEQFF.

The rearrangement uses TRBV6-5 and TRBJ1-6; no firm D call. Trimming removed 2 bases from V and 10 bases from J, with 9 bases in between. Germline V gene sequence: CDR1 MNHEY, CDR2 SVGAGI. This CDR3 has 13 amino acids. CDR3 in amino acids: CASSYLIESPLHF. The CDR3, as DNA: TGTGCCAGCAGTTACCTGATAGAGTCACCCCTCCACTTT.

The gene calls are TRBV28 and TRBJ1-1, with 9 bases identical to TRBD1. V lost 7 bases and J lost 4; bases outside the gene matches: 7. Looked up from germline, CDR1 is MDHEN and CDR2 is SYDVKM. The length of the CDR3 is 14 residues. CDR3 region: CASTVTGGVTEAFF. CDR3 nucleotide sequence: TGTGCCAGCACCGTGACAGGGGGGGTCACTGAAGCTTTCTTT.

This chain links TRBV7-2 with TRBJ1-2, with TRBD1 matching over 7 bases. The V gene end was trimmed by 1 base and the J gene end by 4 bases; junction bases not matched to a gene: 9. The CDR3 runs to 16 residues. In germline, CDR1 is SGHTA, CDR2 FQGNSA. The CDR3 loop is CASSLGRRGLGYGYTF. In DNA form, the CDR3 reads TGTGCCAGCAGCTTAGGGCGGAGGGGGCTCGGCTATGGCTACACCTTC. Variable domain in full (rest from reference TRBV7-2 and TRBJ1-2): GAGVSQSPSNKVTEKGKDVELRCDPISGHTALYWYRQSLGQGLEFLIYFQGNSAPDKSGLPSDRFSAERTGGSVSTLTIQRTQQEDSAVYLCASSLGRRGLGYGYTFGSGTRLTVV.

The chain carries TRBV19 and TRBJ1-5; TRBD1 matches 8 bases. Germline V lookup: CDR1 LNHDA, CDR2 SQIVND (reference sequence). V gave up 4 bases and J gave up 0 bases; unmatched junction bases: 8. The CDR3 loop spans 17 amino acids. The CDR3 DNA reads TGTGCCAGTAGTAACCAGGGGGCTAGGGGTAGCAATCAGCCCCAGCATTTT. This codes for CASSNQGARGSNQPQHF. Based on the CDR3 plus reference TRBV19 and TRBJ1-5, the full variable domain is DGGITQSPKYLFRKEGQNVTLSCEQNLNHDAMYWYRQDPGQGLRLIYYSQIVNDFQKGDIAEGYSVSREKKESFPLTVTSAQKNPTAFYLCASSNQGARGSNQPQHFGDGTRLSIL.

The CDR3 DNA reads as TGTGCCAGCAGCTTTTTACTAGCGGCGGGGGGGCCCAATGAGCAGTTCTTC. Encoded protein: CASSFLLAAGGPNEQFF. The V call is TRBV27, the J call TRBJ2-1, with TRBD2 matching over 9 bases. The CDR3 totals 17 residues. Unmatched junction bases numbered 15, after V lost 6 bases and J lost 6 bases. Germline lookup yields CDR1 MNHEY and CDR2 SMNVEV (reference sequence).

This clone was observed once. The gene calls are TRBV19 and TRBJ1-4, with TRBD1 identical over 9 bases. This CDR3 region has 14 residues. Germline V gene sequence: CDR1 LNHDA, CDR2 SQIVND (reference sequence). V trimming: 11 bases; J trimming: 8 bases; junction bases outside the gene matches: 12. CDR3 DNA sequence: TGTGCCGCAGGGCCGGGACAGGGTCTGGAAAAACTGTTTTTT. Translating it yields CAAGPGQGLEKLFF.

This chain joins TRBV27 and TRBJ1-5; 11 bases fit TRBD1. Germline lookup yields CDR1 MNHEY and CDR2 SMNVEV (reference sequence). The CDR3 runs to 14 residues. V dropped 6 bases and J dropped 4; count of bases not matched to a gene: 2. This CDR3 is CASSGTGGNQPQHF. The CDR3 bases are TGTGCCAGCAGCGGGACAGGGGGTAATCAGCCCCAGCATTTT.

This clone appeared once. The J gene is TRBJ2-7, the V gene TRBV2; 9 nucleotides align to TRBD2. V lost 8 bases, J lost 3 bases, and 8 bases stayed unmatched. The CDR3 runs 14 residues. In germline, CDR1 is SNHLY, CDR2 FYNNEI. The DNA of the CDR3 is TGTGCCAGCTCAGGCGGGAGGGGTGGCTACGAGCAGTACTTC. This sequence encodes CASSGGRGGYEQYF.

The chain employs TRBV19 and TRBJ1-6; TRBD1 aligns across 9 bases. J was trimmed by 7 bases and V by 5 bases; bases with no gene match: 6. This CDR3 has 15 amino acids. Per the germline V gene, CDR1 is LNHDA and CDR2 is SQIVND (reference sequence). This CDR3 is CASSPNRGLNSPLHF. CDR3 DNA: TGTGCCAGTAGTCCGAACAGGGGGCTAAATTCACCCCTCCACTTT.

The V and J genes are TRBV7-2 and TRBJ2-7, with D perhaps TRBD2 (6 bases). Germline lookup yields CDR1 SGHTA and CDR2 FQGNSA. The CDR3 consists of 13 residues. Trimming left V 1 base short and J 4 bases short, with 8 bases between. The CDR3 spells CASSLVGGYEQYF. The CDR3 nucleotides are TGTGCCAGCAGCTTAGTTGGAGGGTACGAGCAGTACTTC.

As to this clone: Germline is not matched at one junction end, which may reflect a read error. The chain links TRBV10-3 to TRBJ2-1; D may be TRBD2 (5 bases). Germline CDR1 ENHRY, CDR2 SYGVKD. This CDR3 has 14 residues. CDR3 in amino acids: CAITETAGNNEQFF. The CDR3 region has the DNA TGTGCCATCACTGAGACTGCGGGTAACAATGAGCAGTTCTTC.

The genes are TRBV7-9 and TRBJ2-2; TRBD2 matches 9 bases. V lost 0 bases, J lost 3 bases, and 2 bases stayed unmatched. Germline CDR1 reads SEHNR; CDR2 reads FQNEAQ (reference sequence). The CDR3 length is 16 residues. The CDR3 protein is CASSLASGGHTGELFF. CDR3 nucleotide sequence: TGTGCCAGCAGCTTAGCTAGCGGGGGCCACACCGGGGAGCTGTTTTTT.